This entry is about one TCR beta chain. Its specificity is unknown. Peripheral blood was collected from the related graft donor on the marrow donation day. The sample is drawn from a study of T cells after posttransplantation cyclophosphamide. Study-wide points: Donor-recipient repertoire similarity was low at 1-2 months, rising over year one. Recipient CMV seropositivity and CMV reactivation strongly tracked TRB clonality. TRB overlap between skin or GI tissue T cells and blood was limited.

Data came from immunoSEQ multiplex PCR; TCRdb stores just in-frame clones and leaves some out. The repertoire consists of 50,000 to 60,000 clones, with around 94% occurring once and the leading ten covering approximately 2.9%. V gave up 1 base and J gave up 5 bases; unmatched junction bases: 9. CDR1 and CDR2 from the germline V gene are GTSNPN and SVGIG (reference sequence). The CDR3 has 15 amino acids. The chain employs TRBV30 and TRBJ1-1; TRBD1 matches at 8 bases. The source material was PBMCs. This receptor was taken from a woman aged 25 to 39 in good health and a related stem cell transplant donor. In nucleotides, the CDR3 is TGTGCCTGGAGTGACCCTAGGACAGGGATGACTGAAGCTTTCTTT. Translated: CAWSDPRTGMTEAFF.